Below, one T cell receptor (beta chain) is given with its context. Its antigen is not identified. TCRdb recomputed calls from the RT-PCR reads with MiXCR, one row per CDR3 protein. The sample records about 500,000 distinct CDR3 sequences, 6.5% to 8% being singletons. This entry is derived from a study of response to subunit inactivated influenza vaccine. Points from the study as a whole: It was the authors' suggestion that each seasonal influenza vaccination recruits few new T cells.

V lost 5 bases, J lost 2 bases, and 13 bases lay in between. Germline assignment: CDR1 KGHDR and CDR2 SFDVKD. This CDR3 comprises 15 residues. This rearrangement joins TRBV24-1 to TRBJ2-3; tentatively, D is TRBD2 (7 bases). The clonotype comes from a man between 50 and 75 years old who received an inactivated influenza vaccine. Sequencing was performed on PBMCs from blood, taken less than 30 months after vaccination. CDR3 DNA: TGTGCCACCAGTGGGCGGGGGCCTTTCACAGATACGCAGTATTTT. This sequence encodes CATSGRGPFTDTQYF.